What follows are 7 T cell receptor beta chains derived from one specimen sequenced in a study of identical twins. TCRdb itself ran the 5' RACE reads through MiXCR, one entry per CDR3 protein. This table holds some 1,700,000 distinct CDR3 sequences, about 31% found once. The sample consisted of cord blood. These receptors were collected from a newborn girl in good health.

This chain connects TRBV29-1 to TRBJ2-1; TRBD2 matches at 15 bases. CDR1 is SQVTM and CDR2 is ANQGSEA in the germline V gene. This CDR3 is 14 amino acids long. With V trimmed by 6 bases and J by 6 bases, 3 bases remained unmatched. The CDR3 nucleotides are TGCAGCGTGGGACTAGCGGGAGGTCTCAATGAGCAGTTCTTC. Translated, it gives CSVGLAGGLNEQFF.

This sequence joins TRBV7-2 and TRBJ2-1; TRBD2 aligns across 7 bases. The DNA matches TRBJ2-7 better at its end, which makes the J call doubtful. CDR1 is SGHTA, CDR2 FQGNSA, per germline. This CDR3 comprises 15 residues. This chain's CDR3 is CASSFVGGSYNEQYF. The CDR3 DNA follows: TGTGCCAGCAGCTTTGTGGGAGGGTCCTACAATGAGCAGTACTTC.

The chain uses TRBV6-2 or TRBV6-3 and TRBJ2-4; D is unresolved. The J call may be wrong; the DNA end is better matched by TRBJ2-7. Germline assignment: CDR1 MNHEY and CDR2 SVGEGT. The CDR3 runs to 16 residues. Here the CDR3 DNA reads TGTGCCAGCAGTTACCCTCGCCAGACTGGAAGCTACGAGCAGTACTTC. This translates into CASSYPRQTGSYEQYF.

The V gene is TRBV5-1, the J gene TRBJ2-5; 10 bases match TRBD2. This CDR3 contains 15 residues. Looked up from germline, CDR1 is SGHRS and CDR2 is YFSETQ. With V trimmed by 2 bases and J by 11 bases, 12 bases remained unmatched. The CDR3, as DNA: TGCGCCAGCAGCTTACGGACTAGCGGATTAAATGAGCAGTACTTC. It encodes CASSLRTSGLNEQYF.

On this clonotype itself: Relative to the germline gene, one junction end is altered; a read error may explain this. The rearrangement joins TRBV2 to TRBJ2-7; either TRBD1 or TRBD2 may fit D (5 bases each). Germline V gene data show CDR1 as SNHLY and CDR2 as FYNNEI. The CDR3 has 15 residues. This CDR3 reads CVSSFPGTASYEQYF. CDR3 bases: TGTGTCAGCAGCTTTCCCGGGACCGCATCCTACGAGCAGTACTTC.

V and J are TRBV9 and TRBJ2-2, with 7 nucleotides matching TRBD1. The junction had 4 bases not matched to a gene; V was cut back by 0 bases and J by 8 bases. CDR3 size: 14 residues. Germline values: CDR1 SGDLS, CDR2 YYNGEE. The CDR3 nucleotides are TGTGCCAGCAGCGTAGAACCGACAGGGGGGGAGCTGTTTTTT. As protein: CASSVEPTGGELFF.

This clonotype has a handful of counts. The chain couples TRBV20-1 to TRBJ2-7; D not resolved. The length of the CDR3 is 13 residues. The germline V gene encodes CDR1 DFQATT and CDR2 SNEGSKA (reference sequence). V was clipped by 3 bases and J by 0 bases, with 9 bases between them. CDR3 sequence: CSASPEISYEQYF. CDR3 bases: TGCAGTGCTAGTCCGGAGATCTCCTACGAGCAGTACTTC.